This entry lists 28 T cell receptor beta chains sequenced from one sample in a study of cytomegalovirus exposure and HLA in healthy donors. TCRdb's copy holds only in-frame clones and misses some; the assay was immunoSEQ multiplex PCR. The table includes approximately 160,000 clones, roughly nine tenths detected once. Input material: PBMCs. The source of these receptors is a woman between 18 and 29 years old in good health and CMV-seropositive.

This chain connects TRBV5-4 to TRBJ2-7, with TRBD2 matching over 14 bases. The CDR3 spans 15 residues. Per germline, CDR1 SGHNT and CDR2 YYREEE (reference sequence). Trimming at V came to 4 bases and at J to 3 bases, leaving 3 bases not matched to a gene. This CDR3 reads CASSLGTSGSYEQYF. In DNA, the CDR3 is TGTGCCAGCAGCCTCGGGACTAGCGGGAGCTACGAGCAGTACTTC.

The CDR3 coding sequence is TGTGCCAGCAGCGTAGCTACCGAGACAGCCAACTATGGCTACACCTTC. Translated, it gives CASSVATETANYGYTF. The chain joins TRBV9 to TRBJ1-2; possible D gene TRBD1, 5 bases. Germline V CDR1 and CDR2: SGDLS, YYNGEE. The CDR3 is 16 amino acids. V was shortened by 0 bases and J by 2 bases, with 14 bases between the two germline ends. The full variable domain, rest sourced from reference TRBV9 and TRBJ1-2, is DSGVTQTPKHLITATGQRVTLRCSPRSGDLSVYWYQQSLDQGLQFLIQYYNGEERAKGNILERFSAQQFPDLHSELNLSSLELGDSALYFCASSVATETANYGYTFGSGTRLTVV.

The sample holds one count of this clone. The CDR3 coding sequence is TGTGCCATCAGTGGGACAGGAGGGGAGCTGTTTTTT. Its protein product is CAISGTGGELFF. The V and J genes are TRBV10-3 and TRBJ2-2, with TRBD1 identical over 7 bases. The CDR3 runs 12 residues. From germline, CDR1 is ENHRY and CDR2 SYGVKD. Trimming at V came to 4 bases and at J to 8 bases, leaving 1 base not matched to a gene.

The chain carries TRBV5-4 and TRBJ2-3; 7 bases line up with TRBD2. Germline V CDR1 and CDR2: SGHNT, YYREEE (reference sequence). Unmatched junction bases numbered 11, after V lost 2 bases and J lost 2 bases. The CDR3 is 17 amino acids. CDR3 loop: CASSFGASGLHTDTQYF. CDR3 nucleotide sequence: TGTGCCAGCAGCTTCGGGGCTAGCGGTCTCCACACAGATACGCAGTATTTT.

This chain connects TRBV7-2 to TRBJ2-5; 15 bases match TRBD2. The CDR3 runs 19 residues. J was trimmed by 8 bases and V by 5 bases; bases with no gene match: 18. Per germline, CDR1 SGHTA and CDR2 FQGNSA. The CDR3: CASSPGTSGRTLRFETQYF. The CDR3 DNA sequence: TGTGCCAGCAGCCCGGGGACTAGCGGGAGGACCCTGCGTTTCGAAACCCAGTACTTC.

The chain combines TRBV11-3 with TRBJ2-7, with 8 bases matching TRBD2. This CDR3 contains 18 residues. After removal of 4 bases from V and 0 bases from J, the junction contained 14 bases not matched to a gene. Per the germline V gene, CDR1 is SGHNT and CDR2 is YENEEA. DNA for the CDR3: TGTGCCAGCAGCTCCGTCATAGAACCCAGCGGGAGCTCCTACGAGCAGTACTTC. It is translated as CASSSVIEPSGSSYEQYF.

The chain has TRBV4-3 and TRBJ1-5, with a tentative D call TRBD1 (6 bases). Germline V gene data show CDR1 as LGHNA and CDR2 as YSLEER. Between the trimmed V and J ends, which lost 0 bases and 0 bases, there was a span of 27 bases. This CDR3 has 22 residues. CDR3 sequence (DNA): TGCGCCAGCAGCCAAGATGGGGTCGGTAAACAGGGTGGCCCTTATAGCAATCAGCCCCAGCATTTT. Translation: CASSQDGVGKQGGPYSNQPQHF.

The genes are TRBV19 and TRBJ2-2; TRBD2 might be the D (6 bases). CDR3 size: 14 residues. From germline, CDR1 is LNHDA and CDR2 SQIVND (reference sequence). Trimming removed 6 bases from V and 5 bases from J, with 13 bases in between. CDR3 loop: CASSPRGRTGELFF. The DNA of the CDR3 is TGTGCCAGTAGCCCACGGGGGAGGACCGGGGAGCTGTTTTTT.

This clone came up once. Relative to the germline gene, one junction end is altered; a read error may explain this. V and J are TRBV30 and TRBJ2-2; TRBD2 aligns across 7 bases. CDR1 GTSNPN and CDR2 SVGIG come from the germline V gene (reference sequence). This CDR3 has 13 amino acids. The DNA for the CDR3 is TGTGCCGGGAGGGACTTAGACACCGGGGAGCTGTTTTTT. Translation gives CAGRDLDTGELFF.

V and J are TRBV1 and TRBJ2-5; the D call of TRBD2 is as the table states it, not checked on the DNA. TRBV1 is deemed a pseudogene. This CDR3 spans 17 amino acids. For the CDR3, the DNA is TGCACCAGCAGCCAAGTTTGTCTAGCGCGGGAAGAAGAGACCCAGTACTTC. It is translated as CTSSQVCLAREEETQYF.

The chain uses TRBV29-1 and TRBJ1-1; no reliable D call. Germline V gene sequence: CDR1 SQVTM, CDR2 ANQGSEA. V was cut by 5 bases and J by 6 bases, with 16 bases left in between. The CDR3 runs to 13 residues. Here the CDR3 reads CSVLWQVDAEAFF. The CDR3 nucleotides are TGCAGCGTTCTCTGGCAGGTCGACGCTGAAGCTTTCTTT. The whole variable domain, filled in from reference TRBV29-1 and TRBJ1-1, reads SAVISQKPSRDICQRGTSLTIQCQVDSQVTMMFWYRQQPGQSLTLIATANQGSEATYESGFVIDKFPISRPNLTFSTLTVSNMSPEDSSIYLCSVLWQVDAEAFFGQGTRLTVV.

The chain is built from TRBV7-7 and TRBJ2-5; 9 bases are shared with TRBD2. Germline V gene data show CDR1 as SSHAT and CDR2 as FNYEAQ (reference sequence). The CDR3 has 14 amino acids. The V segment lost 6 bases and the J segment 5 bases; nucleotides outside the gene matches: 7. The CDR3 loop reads CASSQTSGGETQYF. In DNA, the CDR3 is TGTGCCAGCAGTCAGACTAGCGGTGGGGAGACCCAGTACTTC. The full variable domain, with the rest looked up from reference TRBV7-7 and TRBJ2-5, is GAGVSQSPRYKVTKRGQDVTLRCDPISSHATLYWYQQALGQGPEFLTYFNYEAQPDKSGLPSDRFSAERPEGSISTLTIQRTEQRDSAMYRCASSQTSGGETQYFGPGTRLLVL.

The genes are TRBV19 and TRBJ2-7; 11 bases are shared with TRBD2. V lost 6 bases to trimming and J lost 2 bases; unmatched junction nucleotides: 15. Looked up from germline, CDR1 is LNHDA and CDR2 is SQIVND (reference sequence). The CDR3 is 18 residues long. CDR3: CASRGGTSGSNRAYEQYF. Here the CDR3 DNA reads TGTGCCAGTAGGGGTGGGACTAGCGGATCAAACCGGGCCTACGAGCAGTACTTC.

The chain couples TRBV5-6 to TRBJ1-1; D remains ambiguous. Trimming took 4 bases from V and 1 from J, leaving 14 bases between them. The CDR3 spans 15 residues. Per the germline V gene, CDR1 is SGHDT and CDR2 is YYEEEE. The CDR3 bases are TGTGCCAGCAGCCCAACCGTTACACAGAACACTGAAGCTTTCTTT. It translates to CASSPTVTQNTEAFF.

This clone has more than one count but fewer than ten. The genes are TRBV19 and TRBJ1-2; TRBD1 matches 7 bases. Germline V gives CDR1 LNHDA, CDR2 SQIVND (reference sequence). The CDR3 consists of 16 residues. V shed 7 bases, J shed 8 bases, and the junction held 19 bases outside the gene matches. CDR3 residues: CASTPVSIGGNEGYTF. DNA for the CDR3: TGTGCCAGTACCCCGGTCTCGATAGGGGGCAATGAAGGCTACACCTTC.

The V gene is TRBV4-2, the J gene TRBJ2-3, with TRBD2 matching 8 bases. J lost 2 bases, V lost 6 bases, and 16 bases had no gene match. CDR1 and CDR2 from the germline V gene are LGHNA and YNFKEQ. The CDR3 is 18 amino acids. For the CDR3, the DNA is TGTGCCAGCAGTGAAGGTGTCGCGGGAGGTCGTATCACAGATACGCAGTATTTT. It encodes CASSEGVAGGRITDTQYF.

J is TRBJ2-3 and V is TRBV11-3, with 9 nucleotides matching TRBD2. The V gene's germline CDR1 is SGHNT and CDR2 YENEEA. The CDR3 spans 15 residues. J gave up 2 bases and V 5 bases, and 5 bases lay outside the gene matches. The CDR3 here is CASSRGTSHTDTQYF. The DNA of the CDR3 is TGTGCCAGCAGCCGCGGGACTAGCCACACAGATACGCAGTATTTT.

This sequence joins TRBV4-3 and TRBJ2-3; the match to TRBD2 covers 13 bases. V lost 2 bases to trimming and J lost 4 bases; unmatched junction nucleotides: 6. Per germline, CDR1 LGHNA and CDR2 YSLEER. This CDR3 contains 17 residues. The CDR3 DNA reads TGCGCCAGCAGCCAACCACTAGCGGGAGGGCGAGCAGATACGCAGTATTTT. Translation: CASSQPLAGGRADTQYF.

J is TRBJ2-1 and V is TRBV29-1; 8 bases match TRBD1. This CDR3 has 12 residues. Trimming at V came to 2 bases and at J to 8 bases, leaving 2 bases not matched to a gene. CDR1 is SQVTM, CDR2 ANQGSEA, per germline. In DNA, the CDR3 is TGCAGCGTTGAACAGGGGGCCCATGAGCAGTTCTTC. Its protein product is CSVEQGAHEQFF.

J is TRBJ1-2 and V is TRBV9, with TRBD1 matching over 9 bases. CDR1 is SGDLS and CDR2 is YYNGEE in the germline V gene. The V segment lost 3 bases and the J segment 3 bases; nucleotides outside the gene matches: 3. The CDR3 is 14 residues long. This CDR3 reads CASSERQGDYGYTF. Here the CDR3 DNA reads TGTGCCAGCAGCGAGAGACAGGGGGACTATGGCTACACCTTC. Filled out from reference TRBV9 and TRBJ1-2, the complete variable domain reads DSGVTQTPKHLITATGQRVTLRCSPRSGDLSVYWYQQSLDQGLQFLIQYYNGEERAKGNILERFSAQQFPDLHSELNLSSLELGDSALYFCASSERQGDYGYTFGSGTRLTVV.

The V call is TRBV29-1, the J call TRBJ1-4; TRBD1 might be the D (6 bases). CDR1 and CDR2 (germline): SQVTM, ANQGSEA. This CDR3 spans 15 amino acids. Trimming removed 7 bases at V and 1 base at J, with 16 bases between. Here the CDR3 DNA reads TGCAGCGCCCAGGGAGGGGGAGAAACTAATGAAAAACTGTTTTTT. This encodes CSAQGGGETNEKLFF. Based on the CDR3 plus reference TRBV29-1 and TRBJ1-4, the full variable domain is SAVISQKPSRDICQRGTSLTIQCQVDSQVTMMFWYRQQPGQSLTLIATANQGSEATYESGFVIDKFPISRPNLTFSTLTVSNMSPEDSSIYLCSAQGGGETNEKLFFGSGTQLSVL.

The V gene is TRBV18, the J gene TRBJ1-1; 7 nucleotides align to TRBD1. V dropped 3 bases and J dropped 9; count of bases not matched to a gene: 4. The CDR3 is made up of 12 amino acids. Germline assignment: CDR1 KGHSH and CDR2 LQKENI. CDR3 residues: CASSPDRVKAFF. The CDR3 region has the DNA TGTGCCAGCTCACCTGACAGGGTTAAAGCTTTCTTT.

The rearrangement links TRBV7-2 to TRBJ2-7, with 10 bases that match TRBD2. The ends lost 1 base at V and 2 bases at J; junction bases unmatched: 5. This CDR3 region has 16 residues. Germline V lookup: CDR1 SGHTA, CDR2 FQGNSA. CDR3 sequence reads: CASSLEGTSATYEQYF. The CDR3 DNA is TGTGCCAGCAGCTTAGAGGGGACTAGCGCAACCTACGAGCAGTACTTC.

CDR3 sequence (DNA): TGCGCCAGCAGCCAGGGACTAGCGGGAGGGCCGTACGAGCAGTACTTC. Protein: CASSQGLAGGPYEQYF. The chain links TRBV4-1 to TRBJ2-7, with 16 nucleotides matching TRBD2. The ends lost 3 bases at V and 4 bases at J; junction bases unmatched: 3. The CDR3 is 16 amino acids. Germline V gene data show CDR1 as MGHRA and CDR2 as YSYEKL.

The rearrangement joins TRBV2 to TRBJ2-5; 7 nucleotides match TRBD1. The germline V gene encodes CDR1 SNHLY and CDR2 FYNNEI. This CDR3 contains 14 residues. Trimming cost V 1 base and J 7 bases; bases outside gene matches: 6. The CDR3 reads CASSEDRGDGTQYF. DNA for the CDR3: TGTGCCAGCAGTGAAGACAGGGGCGATGGGACCCAGTACTTC.

The DNA for the CDR3 is TGTGCCAGCAGCTTACGGACTAGCACAGATACGCAGTATTTT. This gives the protein CASSLRTSTDTQYF. The chain joins TRBV7-6 to TRBJ2-3, with D possibly TRBD2 on 5 matching bases. The germline gives CDR1 SGHVS, CDR2 FNYEAQ. V was cut by 2 bases and J by 0 bases, with 6 bases left in between. This CDR3 comprises 14 residues.

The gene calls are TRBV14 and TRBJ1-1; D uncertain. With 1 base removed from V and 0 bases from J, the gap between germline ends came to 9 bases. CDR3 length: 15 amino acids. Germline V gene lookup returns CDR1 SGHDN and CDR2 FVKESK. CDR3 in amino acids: CASSQGGGLNTEAFF. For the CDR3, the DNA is TGTGCCAGCAGCCAAGGAGGAGGGCTGAACACTGAAGCTTTCTTT.

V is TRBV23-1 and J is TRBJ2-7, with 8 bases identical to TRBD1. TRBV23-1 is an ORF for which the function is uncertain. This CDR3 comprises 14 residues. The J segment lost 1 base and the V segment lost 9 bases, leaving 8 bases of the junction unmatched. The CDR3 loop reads CARRSGQVSYEQYF. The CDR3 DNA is TGCGCCAGACGATCGGGACAGGTATCCTACGAGCAGTACTTC.